This TCR beta chain is drawn from a study of OX40 agonist ivuxolimab in advanced cancers. Regarding the research as a whole: Ivuxolimab was a fully human IgG2 agonistic monoclonal antibody targeting the costimulatory receptor OX40 (CD134). Intravenous ivuxolimab was administered to patients every 2 weeks at six dose levels: 0.01, 0.1, 0.3, 1.5, 3 and 10 mg/kg. Among the roughly 50 dose-escalation patients, some 20 had hepatocellular carcinoma, 15 or so melanoma, 9 renal cell carcinoma and 9 head and neck cancer. A male proportion of around 83% and a mean age of 60 years, ranging from roughly 23 to 90, were recorded for the dose-escalation cohort. Prior anti-PD-1, anti-PD-L1 or anti-CTLA-4 therapy was permitted, and checkpoint inhibitors had been received by less than 45% of dose-escalation patients. Three dose-escalation patients achieved partial responses, one with hepatocellular carcinoma and two with cutaneous melanoma. Peripheral TCRbeta sequencing was intended to test whether TCR sequence diversity was altered and clonal T-cell expansion was caused by ivuxolimab. The paper reports the monotherapy dose-escalation portion (N of about 56 patients) of the phase I ivuxolimab trial.

With regard to this clone: Its target antigen remains unknown. Nothing much larger sits one base from this clone, and base qualities are not available.

CDR3 length: 18 amino acids, cysteine to phenylalanine. Only CDR3 DNA remains: 54 bases, in frame from the first base. V is cut back by 8 bases and J by 0 bases, with 14 bases in the junction unmatched. The germline V gene gives CDR1 as WSHSY and CDR2 as SAAADI. Patients with a history of autoimmune disease or receiving systemic immunosuppression were excluded from the trial. Peripheral blood for TCR sequencing was drawn from every dose cohort at baseline, at cycle 4 day 1 and at cycle 7 day 1. Samples were obtained from an open-label, multicenter, first-in-human phase I dose-escalation trial of ivuxolimab. Adults with locally advanced or metastatic melanoma, renal cell carcinoma, hepatocellular carcinoma or head and neck squamous cell carcinoma were enrolled in the trial. Before TCR sequencing, CD4+ and CD8+ T cells were separately sorted from peripheral blood. For sequencing of the TCRbeta CDR3 region, genomic DNA was extracted from the sorted cells. TCRbeta CDR3 regions were sequenced using the immunoSEQ Assay. TCRdb took this table from immuneACCESS and kept in-frame rearrangements with V and J called. Such tables lack part of the clones; where checked against another copy, unresolved V genes explain under half of the gap, and the rest is unexplained. In this sample the table shows 100,000 to 110,000 clones, roughly 90% of which occur a single time. The biggest ten clones account for around 0.16% of the sample.

General study outcomes and caveats: After ivuxolimab, more expanded clones were found on average in CD8+ T cells than in CD4+ T cells. Which antigens the clonally expanded peripheral T cells were specific for was not determined. At doses of 0.1 to 3.0 mg/kg, clonal expansion of both CD4+ and CD8+ blood T cells was observed from baseline to week 6. Partial responders in the 0.1-3.0 mg/kg groups had among the lowest normalized peripheral clonal expansion, especially among CD8+ T cells. Low levels of normalized T-cell clonal expansion were also seen in some patients who did not respond.

The chain couples TRBV10-2 to TRBJ1-5; 9 nucleotides in the junction match TRBD1. The sequence derives from an adult with an advanced solid tumor such as melanoma, head and neck, liver or kidney cancer. The specimen was CD4+ or CD8+ T cells sorted from blood, collected in a trial of the OX40 agonist ivuxolimab. The encoded CDR3 is CASAKPGQGLYSNQPQHF. The sequenced DNA: TGCGCCAGCGCCAAACCGGGACAGGGACTGTATAGCAATCAGCCCCAGCATTTT.